The 22 T cell receptor beta chains reported below all come from one sample, sequenced in a study of vaccination effects on CD4 cells after COVID-19. ViraFEST assay sequencing came after antigen-specific CD4+ T cells were expanded with viral peptide pools. Upon completion of about eleven days in culture, CD4+ T cells were isolated. Every participant took two doses of the BNT162b2 or mRNA-1273 vaccine. Measured with immunoSEQ multiplex PCR; TCRdb has only the in-frame clones, and not every one. The table includes 25,000 to 40,000 clones, 82% detected once. For these receptors, no antigen is known. Sequencing used CD4+ T cells from PBMCs cultured with HCoV-NL63 spike peptides, obtained after COVID-19 vaccination. These receptors originate from a human donor who received a COVID-19 vaccine. Some clones in this sample may be carry-over from other donors' samples.

The chain uses TRBV6-5 and TRBJ2-1; D gene unclear. V was cut by 8 bases and J by 0 bases, with 2 bases left in between. The germline V gene encodes CDR1 MNHEY and CDR2 SVGAGI. The CDR3 loop spans 11 amino acids. CDR3 loop: CASGSYNEQFF. CDR3 DNA: TGTGCCAGCGGCTCCTACAATGAGCAGTTCTTC.

The rearrangement links TRBV14 to TRBJ2-1, with 12 bases that match TRBD2. The CDR3 consists of 16 residues. Unmatched junction bases numbered 0, after V lost 3 bases and J lost 0 bases. Germline values: CDR1 SGHDN, CDR2 FVKESK. CDR3 in amino acids: CASSQTSGSSYNEQFF. CDR3 DNA: TGTGCCAGCAGCCAGACTAGCGGGAGCTCCTACAATGAGCAGTTCTTC.

CDR3 protein: CASSYRGGEAFF. The DNA for the CDR3 is TGTGCCAGCAGTTACCGCGGGGGGGAAGCTTTCTTT. This chain joins TRBV6-2 or TRBV6-3 and TRBJ1-1, with D possibly being TRBD1 (5 bases). The CDR3 is 12 residues long. Germline loops: CDR1 MNHEY, CDR2 SVGEGT. Trimming left V 2 bases short and J 8 bases short, with 9 bases between.

This clone turned up a few times. This rearrangement joins TRBV2 to TRBJ1-4; D unclear. Per germline, CDR1 SNHLY and CDR2 FYNNEI. Trimming cost V 4 bases and J 5 bases, with 11 bases left between them. This CDR3 has 14 residues. CDR3 bases: TGTGCCAGCAGTGCCGGGGTATCAAATGAAAAACTGTTTTTT. This sequence encodes CASSAGVSNEKLFF.

The rearrangement uses TRBV6-1 and TRBJ2-7; 7 positions match TRBD1. Germline trimming cut 2 bases from V and 3 bases from J; bases unmatched to any gene: 4. Germline CDR1 and CDR2: MNHNS and SASEGT. The CDR3 has 14 residues. CDR3: CASSEQAGGYEQYV. CDR3 bases: TGTGCCAGCAGTGAACAGGCAGGGGGCTACGAGCAGTACGTC.

The CDR3 loop is CASRQNTGELFF. DNA of the CDR3: TGTGCCAGCAGGCAGAACACCGGGGAGCTGTTTTTT. The rearrangement joins TRBV6-6 to TRBJ2-2; D unclear. The CDR3 has 12 amino acids. V lost 6 bases and J 1 base, leaving 3 bases between the germline ends. Germline CDR1 reads MNHNY; CDR2 reads SVGAGI (reference sequence).

This clone was seen a handful of times. The chain uses TRBV7-3 and TRBJ1-1; perhaps TRBD1 as D (6 bases). From germline, CDR1 is SGHTA and CDR2 FQGTGA. Trimming removed 0 bases from V and 2 bases from J, with 10 bases in between. The CDR3 is 15 amino acids. The CDR3 nucleotides read TGTGCCAGCAGCTTAACGCCAGGGGAAAACACTGAAGCTTTCTTT. Its translation is CASSLTPGENTEAFF.

The rearrangement links TRBV5-4 to TRBJ1-1; D unclear. Germline CDR1 is SGHNT and CDR2 is YYREEE (reference sequence). Deletions cut 1 base from V and 0 bases from J, with 10 bases between. This CDR3 is built from 15 residues. The CDR3, as DNA: TGTGCCAGCAGCTTGAAAGAGAGCTTGAACACTGAAGCTTTCTTT. Amino acids: CASSLKESLNTEAFF.

This clone was seen a handful of times. The V and J genes are TRBV29-1 and TRBJ1-5; TRBD1 might be the D (5 bases). In germline, CDR1 is SQVTM, CDR2 ANQGSEA. The CDR3 covers 14 residues. The germline V and J ends were trimmed by 6 bases and 5 bases, with 17 bases remaining between them. The CDR3 region has the DNA TGCAGCGTGGTTGTTGGGGCTCAAGATCAGCCCCAGCATTTT. This encodes CSVVVGAQDQPQHF.

The V call is TRBV7-3, the J call TRBJ1-4; D ambiguous. The V end was cut by 3 bases, the J end by 5 bases, with 7 bases between. Germline V gives CDR1 SGHTA, CDR2 FQGTGA. The CDR3 covers 13 residues. The CDR3 protein is CASSFGQNEKLFF. As DNA, the CDR3 is TGTGCCAGCAGCTTTGGGCAAAATGAAAAACTGTTTTTT.

The genes are TRBV6-5 and TRBJ1-2; the D gene is possibly TRBD1 (6 bases). The length of the CDR3 is 15 residues. Trimming removed 5 bases at V and 2 bases at J, with 15 bases between. Germline V lookup: CDR1 MNHEY, CDR2 SVGAGI. In nucleotides, the CDR3 is TGTGCCAGCAGTAGTTTGGGGGCAGGGAACTATGGCTACACCTTC. Encoded protein: CASSSLGAGNYGYTF.

The chain links TRBV5-1 to TRBJ2-5; TRBD2 matches at 9 bases. CDR1 SGHRS and CDR2 YFSETQ come from the germline V gene. This CDR3 has 16 residues. V lost 4 bases to trimming and J lost 4 bases; unmatched junction nucleotides: 11. The CDR3 is CASSRARGGASETQYF. The CDR3 nucleotides read TGCGCCAGCAGCCGGGCTCGCGGGGGGGCGTCAGAGACCCAGTACTTC. The whole variable domain, filled in from reference TRBV5-1 and TRBJ2-5, reads KAGVTQTPRYLIKTRGQQVTLSCSPISGHRSVSWYQQTPGQGLQFLFEYFSETQRNKGNFPGRFSGRQFSNSRSEMNVSTLELGDSALYLCASSRARGGASETQYFGPGTRLLVL.

V is TRBV6-1 and J is TRBJ1-3; D call uncertain. This CDR3 region has 17 residues. V was cut by 2 bases and J by 2 bases, with 16 bases left in between. Germline-derived CDR1 and CDR2 are MNHNS and SASEGT. The CDR3 DNA follows: TGTGCCAGCAGTGAAAAGGCAGGTTGGTCGGCTGGAAACACCATATATTTT. Its translation: CASSEKAGWSAGNTIYF.

The rearrangement uses TRBV21-1 and TRBJ1-2; the table assigns TRBD1, which was not confirmed against the DNA. TRBV21-1 is listed as a pseudogene. CDR3 length equals 14 residues. The CDR3 protein is CASTRQGVRHGYTF. CDR3 sequence (DNA): TGTGCCAGCACCCGACAGGGTGTCCGTCATGGCTACACCTTC.

The table lists this clone with a count of one. For the CDR3, the DNA is TGTGCCAGCAGCGCCTTGGGACAGGGTCACACCGGGGAGCTGTTTTTT. This codes for CASSALGQGHTGELFF. This chain joins TRBV9 and TRBJ2-2, with 9 bases aligning to TRBD1. The CDR3 is made up of 16 amino acids. V lost 3 bases, J lost 3 bases, and 6 bases stayed unmatched. CDR1 and CDR2 (germline): SGDLS, YYNGEE. Full variable domain (rest looked up from reference TRBV9 and TRBJ2-2): DSGVTQTPKHLITATGQRVTLRCSPRSGDLSVYWYQQSLDQGLQFLIQYYNGEERAKGNILERFSAQQFPDLHSELNLSSLELGDSALYFCASSALGQGHTGELFFGEGSRLTVL.

The chain couples TRBV29-1 to TRBJ2-2; no clear D gene. Trimming took off 3 bases at V and 0 bases at J, with 8 bases between the two ends. The length of the CDR3 is 14 residues. Per the germline V gene, CDR1 is SQVTM and CDR2 is ANQGSEA. The CDR3 loop is CSVEYRANTGELFF. The DNA for the CDR3 is TGCAGCGTTGAGTACCGGGCGAACACCGGGGAGCTGTTTTTT.

The chain couples TRBV5-1 to TRBJ1-2; D unresolved. The CDR3 is 13 amino acids. V lost 0 bases and J 6 bases, leaving 9 bases between the germline ends. The V gene's germline CDR1 is SGHRS and CDR2 YFSETQ. CDR3 nucleotides: TGCGCCAGCAGCTTGGGACATTCGGATGGCTACACCTTC. Its protein is CASSLGHSDGYTF.

The CDR3 loop is CATSRGGLGTDTQYF. The CDR3 DNA sequence: TGTGCCACCAGCAGAGGGGGACTCGGCACAGATACGCAGTATTTT. This chain links TRBV15 with TRBJ2-3, with D possibly being TRBD2 (6 bases). Germline V gene lookup returns CDR1 LNHNV and CDR2 YYDKDF (reference sequence). The V end was cut by 1 base, the J end by 1 base, with 9 bases between. The CDR3 consists of 15 residues.

This clone was observed once. The J gene is TRBJ2-2, the V gene TRBV7-3, with 8 bases matching TRBD1. Germline V gene lookup returns CDR1 SGHTA and CDR2 FQGTGA. The ends lost 5 bases at V and 2 bases at J; junction bases unmatched: 7. The CDR3 sequence is 16 residues long. Written as DNA, the CDR3 is TGTGCCAGCAGCCGCCAGGGGGCGGGTAACACCGGGGAGCTGTTTTTT. Translated, it gives CASSRQGAGNTGELFF. Full variable domain (rest looked up from reference TRBV7-3 and TRBJ2-2): GAGVSQTPSNKVTEKGKYVELRCDPISGHTALYWYRQSLGQGPEFLIYFQGTGAADDSGLPNDRFFAVRPEGSVSTLKIQRTERGDSAVYLCASSRQGAGNTGELFFGEGSRLTVL.

This chain uses TRBV2 with TRBJ1-6; a possible D gene is TRBD1 (5 bases). V shed 2 bases and J shed 7 bases, with 15 bases lying between them. The CDR3 spans 16 residues. Per germline, CDR1 SNHLY and CDR2 FYNNEI. Here the CDR3 DNA reads TGTGCCAGCAGTGAATGGCAGGGCGGCGGAAATTCACCCCTCCACTTT. Protein sequence: CASSEWQGGGNSPLHF.

V and J are TRBV24-1 and TRBJ2-2; no clear D gene. CDR1 and CDR2 from the germline V gene are KGHDR and SFDVKD. The CDR3 has 15 amino acids. Trimming removed 0 bases at V and 4 bases at J, with 8 bases between. The CDR3 sequence: CATSDLLPGTGELFF. The CDR3, as DNA: TGTGCCACCAGTGATTTGCTTCCAGGCACCGGGGAGCTGTTTTTT.

The chain employs TRBV3-1 (or the pseudogene TRBV3-2) and TRBJ2-2, with D perhaps TRBD1 (5 bases). The V and J ends lost 4 bases and 5 bases respectively, with 11 bases between them. The CDR3 has 14 residues. The germline CDR1 and CDR2 sequences are LGHDT and YNNKEL (reference sequence). In nucleotides, the CDR3 is TGTGCCAGCAGCCGGACACCCTTAACCGGGGAGCTGTTTTTT. It translates to CASSRTPLTGELFF.